This T cell receptor beta chain was recovered during a study of control samples from healthy donors and cancer patients. V lost 4 bases and J lost 7, with 11 bases in between. The CDR3 length is 13 residues. Per germline, CDR1 GTSNPN and CDR2 SVGIG (reference sequence). TCRdb's table, derived via immunoSEQ multiplex PCR, lists solely in-frame clones and lacks some. The sample has 400,000 to 500,000 clones, about 93% seen once; the top ten hold 5% to 7%. The sequenced sample consisted of PBMCs. The gene calls are TRBV30 and TRBJ1-6, with D possibly matching TRBD1 (5 bases). The clonotype was recovered from a man aged 35 to 55 with head and neck cancer. The CDR3 DNA follows: TGTGCCTGGAAAGGGACGGCCAATTCACCCCTCCACTTT. It specifies CAWKGTANSPLHF.